The 27 T cell receptor beta chains presented below share a single source sample, sequenced in a study of shared clonotypes between healthy human individuals. Assay used: immunoSEQ multiplex PCR; TCRdb lists only in-frame clones, some missing. The data show about 770,000 clones, with 72% seen just once and about 1.7% held by the top ten. The specimen was memory CD4+ T cells sorted from blood. Subset in this sample: CD45RA-negative fraction. The source of these receptors is a woman aged 25 to 45 in good health.

The rearrangement links TRBV5-6 to TRBJ2-3, with TRBD1 as a possible D gene (6 bases). The CDR3 totals 15 residues. The ends were cut back, 5 bases at V and 0 bases at J, with 13 bases in the middle. CDR1 and CDR2 from the germline V gene are SGHDT and YYEEEE. The CDR3 coding sequence is TGTGCCAGCAGTTGGAGGACAGCTAGCACAGATACGCAGTATTTT. Translating it yields CASSWRTASTDTQYF.

This clone was seen only once. The rearrangement uses TRBV7-9 and TRBJ2-6; D ambiguous. Trimming pared 5 bases from V and 0 bases from J, leaving 11 bases between. CDR3 length: 16 amino acids. Per the germline V gene, CDR1 is SEHNR and CDR2 is FQNEAQ (reference sequence). CDR3 DNA: TGTGCCAGCAGCCTCGCCCCCTACTCTGGGGCCAACGTCCTGACTTTC. Encoded protein: CASSLAPYSGANVLTF.

V and J are TRBV7-9 and TRBJ2-2, with 8 bases aligning to TRBD1. V lost 7 bases and J lost 4; bases outside the gene matches: 11. Germline CDR1 and CDR2: SEHNR and FQNEAQ (reference sequence). The CDR3 totals 16 residues. The CDR3, as DNA: TGTGCCAGCACGCATCGGGACAGGTCGCTCACCGGGGAGCTGTTTTTT. This encodes CASTHRDRSLTGELFF.

The V call is TRBV7-3, the J call TRBJ2-1, with D perhaps being TRBD1 or TRBD2 (5 bases each). The CDR3 contains 15 residues. The germline V gene has CDR1 SGHTA and CDR2 FQGTGA. V lost 4 bases to trimming and J lost 0 bases, with 10 bases between them. The CDR3 DNA follows: TGTGCCAGCAGCTCAGAGGGGAGCTCCTACAATGAGCAGTTCTTC. It specifies CASSSEGSSYNEQFF.

This chain links TRBV4-2 with TRBJ2-1; TRBD2 aligns across 10 bases. CDR3 length equals 18 residues. Germline CDR1 is LGHNA and CDR2 is YNFKEQ. The V segment lost 1 base and the J segment 5 bases; nucleotides outside the gene matches: 11. As DNA, the CDR3 is TGTGCCAGCAGCCAAGCGACCGCACTAGCGGGGCCCGACAATGAGCAGTTCTTC. Its protein is CASSQATALAGPDNEQFF.

The rearrangement links TRBV19 to TRBJ1-5; D gene ambiguous. Trimming took off 4 bases at V and 6 bases at J, with 10 bases between the two ends. From germline, CDR1 is LNHDA and CDR2 SQIVND (reference sequence). This CDR3 is 13 amino acids long. The CDR3: CASSSQARQPQHF. In DNA form, the CDR3 reads TGTGCCAGTAGTAGTCAGGCTCGTCAGCCCCAGCATTTT.

This chain joins TRBV5-4 and TRBJ2-3; 12 bases align to TRBD2. The CDR3 has 18 residues. From germline, CDR1 is SGHNT and CDR2 YYREEE (reference sequence). J lost 1 base, V lost 4 bases, and 10 bases had no gene match. CDR3 amino acids: CASSPVQGLAGRTDTQYF. The CDR3 bases are TGTGCCAGCAGCCCCGTACAGGGACTAGCGGGCCGCACAGATACGCAGTATTTT.

The V and J genes are TRBV28 and TRBJ2-7; 12 positions agree with TRBD2. Germline V gene data show CDR1 as MDHEN and CDR2 as SYDVKM. There are 16 residues in the CDR3. With 6 bases clipped from V and 0 bases from J, the junction kept 6 bases outside the gene matches. The chain's CDR3 is CASSWTSGAASYEQYF. The CDR3 coding sequence is TGTGCCAGCAGCTGGACTAGCGGGGCCGCCTCCTACGAGCAGTACTTC. Supplemented by reference TRBV28 and TRBJ2-7, the full variable domain reads DVKVTQSSRYLVKRTGEKVFLECVQDMDHENMFWYRQDPGLGLRLIYFSYDVKMKEKGDIPEGYSVSREKKERFSLILESASTNQTSMYLCASSWTSGAASYEQYFGPGTRLTVT.

This chain connects TRBV19 to TRBJ1-1, with D possibly matching TRBD1 (5 bases). The CDR3 runs to 16 residues. Between the trimmed V and J ends, which lost 8 bases and 1 base, there was a span of 20 bases. Per germline, CDR1 LNHDA and CDR2 SQIVND (reference sequence). DNA of the CDR3: TGTGCCAGTGGGAGGGTGGGAGGACAACCGAACACTGAAGCTTTCTTT. Amino acids: CASGRVGGQPNTEAFF.

CDR3 sequence reads: CASSLSGAYTF. In nucleotides, the CDR3 is TGTGCCAGCAGCTTATCCGGGGCCTACACCTTC. J is TRBJ1-2 and V is TRBV5-5; possibly TRBD1 for D (5 bases). This CDR3 is 11 amino acids long. Trimming took off 2 bases at V and 10 bases at J, with 9 bases between the two ends. Germline V lookup: CDR1 SGHKS, CDR2 YYEKEE (reference sequence).

The chain uses TRBV25-1 and TRBJ2-1; D uncertain. The CDR3 has 14 amino acids. Germline-derived CDR1 and CDR2 are MGHDK and SYGVNS. V lost 3 bases and J lost 0, with 6 bases in between. In DNA, the CDR3 is TGTGCCAGCAGTGACAAGAGCTCCTACAATGAGCAGTTCTTC. Translated, it gives CASSDKSSYNEQFF. The full variable domain, with the rest looked up from reference TRBV25-1 and TRBJ2-1, is EADIYQTPRYLVIGTGKKITLECSQTMGHDKMYWYQQDPGMELHLIHYSYGVNSTEKGDLSSESTVSRIRTEHFPLTLESARPSHTSQYLCASSDKSSYNEQFFGPGTRLTVL.

As regards this clone: The same CDR3 arises from other DNA sequences in this sample as well. The chain recombines TRBV23-1 with TRBJ2-7; no reliable D call. TRBV23-1 is identified as an open reading frame with a role that is uncertain. With 0 bases removed from V and 2 bases from J, the gap between germline ends came to 5 bases. CDR3 size: 13 residues. This CDR3 reads CASSQSRPYEQYF. CDR3 bases: TGCGCCAGCAGTCAATCGAGGCCCTACGAGCAGTACTTC.

The rearrangement joins TRBV7-2 to TRBJ2-1, with D possibly being TRBD2 (6 bases). V was clipped by 1 base and J by 3 bases, with 13 bases between them. The CDR3 loop spans 16 amino acids. The germline V gene encodes CDR1 SGHTA and CDR2 FQGNSA. CDR3 sequence (DNA): TGTGCCAGCAGCTTAGAAGGCGGGGTCCACTACAATGAGCAGTTCTTC. Encoded protein: CASSLEGGVHYNEQFF.

DNA for the CDR3: TGTGCCAGCAGACAGACATTGGTCCATGGCTACACCTTC. Its protein product is CASRQTLVHGYTF. The chain links TRBV27 to TRBJ1-2, with no clear D. Trimming removed 6 bases from V and 6 bases from J, with 14 bases in between. The CDR3 contains 13 residues. CDR1 is MNHEY and CDR2 is SMNVEV in the germline V gene (reference sequence).

The chain recombines TRBV7-2 with TRBJ2-5, with D unclear. The CDR3 contains 15 residues. Germline values: CDR1 SGHTA, CDR2 FQGNSA. V was trimmed by 2 bases and J by 5 bases, leaving 15 bases between them. CDR3 bases: TGTGCCAGCAGCTTATCGACAAGGCTCGCGGAGACCCAGTACTTC. Protein: CASSLSTRLAETQYF.

The chain links TRBV28 to TRBJ2-1; 11 bases are a match to TRBD2. Germline CDR1 MDHEN, CDR2 SYDVKM. This CDR3 is built from 16 residues. The ends lost 7 bases at V and 3 bases at J; junction bases unmatched: 8. CDR3 residues: CASTSRLAGNYNEQFF. The CDR3 DNA is TGTGCCAGCACGAGTAGACTAGCGGGGAACTACAATGAGCAGTTCTTC.

This sequence joins TRBV27 and TRBJ1-2, with 9 bases lining up with TRBD1. The CDR3 is 13 residues long. V lost 5 bases and J lost 8; bases outside the gene matches: 6. Per the germline V gene, CDR1 is MNHEY and CDR2 is SMNVEV (reference sequence). CDR3 coding DNA: TGTGCCAGCAGTCCCAACAGGGGGCGGGGCTACACCTTC. It encodes CASSPNRGRGYTF.

V usage is TRBV4-1 and J usage is TRBJ1-4, with D perhaps matching TRBD1 (5 bases). V was pared by 3 bases and J by 4 bases, with 15 bases between. CDR1 and CDR2 from the germline V gene are MGHRA and YSYEKL. This CDR3 spans 16 amino acids. The CDR3 DNA is TGCGCCAGCAGCCATGGGGACTGGACACTTAATGAAAAACTGTTTTTT. This encodes CASSHGDWTLNEKLFF.

The chain couples TRBV6-5 to TRBJ2-5; no clear D gene. Germline lookup yields CDR1 MNHEY and CDR2 SVGAGI. This CDR3 is built from 13 residues. V lost 2 bases to trimming and J lost 5 bases, with 9 bases between them. CDR3 residues: CASSYDGPETQYF. The CDR3 nucleotides read TGTGCCAGCAGTTACGACGGGCCGGAGACCCAGTACTTC.

This chain links TRBV12-5 with TRBJ2-2, with D perhaps matching TRBD2 (5 bases). Trimming removed 6 bases from V and 0 bases from J, with 11 bases in between. There are 15 residues in the CDR3. The germline gives CDR1 LGHNT, CDR2 FRNRAP. In DNA, the CDR3 is TGTGCTAGTGGGTTAGGGAGTACGAACACCGGGGAGCTGTTTTTT. Its protein product is CASGLGSTNTGELFF.

This chain connects TRBV6-4 to TRBJ2-1, with 7 bases matching TRBD1. Germline V gene lookup returns CDR1 MRHNA and CDR2 SNTAGT. This CDR3 spans 15 amino acids. The V gene end was trimmed by 3 bases and the J gene end by 5 bases; junction bases not matched to a gene: 7. The CDR3 DNA is TGTGCCAGCAGTGAAGGACAGGCTATTAACAATGAGCAGTTCTTC. Translating it yields CASSEGQAINNEQFF.

The chain is built from TRBV28 and TRBJ2-2; D gene uncertain. This CDR3 is 13 amino acids long. Trimming removed 2 bases from V and 6 bases from J, with 7 bases in between. Germline CDR1 reads MDHEN; CDR2 reads SYDVKM. The DNA for the CDR3 is TGTGCCAGCAGTTTAGAAGTGCCCGGGGAGCTGTTTTTT. The encoded protein is CASSLEVPGELFF.

CDR3 nucleotides: TGTGCCAGCAGACTCCAGGGGCCCGACCTGGAGATGAACACTGAAGCTTTCTTT. Its translation: CASRLQGPDLEMNTEAFF. The rearrangement uses TRBV27 and TRBJ1-1; D perhaps matches TRBD1 (6 bases). There are 18 residues in the CDR3. The V gene lost 6 bases and the J gene lost 0 bases, with 23 bases spanning the gap. Germline V gives CDR1 MNHEY, CDR2 SMNVEV (reference sequence).

This chain connects TRBV28 to TRBJ2-3; 11 bases line up with TRBD2. Germline V lookup: CDR1 MDHEN, CDR2 SYDVKM. This CDR3 is 15 amino acids long. After removal of 6 bases from V and 0 bases from J, the junction contained 2 bases not matched to a gene. The CDR3 region is CASSRTSGSTDTQYF. The DNA for the CDR3 is TGTGCCAGCAGCCGGACTAGCGGGAGCACAGATACGCAGTATTTT. Full variable domain (rest looked up from reference TRBV28 and TRBJ2-3): DVKVTQSSRYLVKRTGEKVFLECVQDMDHENMFWYRQDPGLGLRLIYFSYDVKMKEKGDIPEGYSVSREKKERFSLILESASTNQTSMYLCASSRTSGSTDTQYFGPGTRLTVL.

This clone has at least ten counts. The chain recombines TRBV23-1 with TRBJ2-3; tentatively, D is TRBD2 (5 bases). TRBV23-1 is an ORF, with its function uncertain. The V gene lost 2 bases and the J gene lost 8 bases, with 14 bases spanning the gap. The CDR3 is 14 amino acids. This CDR3 reads CASSQHNPRGTQYF. In DNA form, the CDR3 reads TGCGCCAGCAGTCAACACAACCCCCGGGGTACGCAGTATTTT.

This clone was observed once. The chain links TRBV5-6 to TRBJ2-2; D is possibly TRBD2 (6 bases). Germline V lookup: CDR1 SGHDT, CDR2 YYEEEE. Trimming removed 1 base at V and 6 bases at J, with 25 bases between. The CDR3 consists of 19 residues. In nucleotides, the CDR3 is TGTGCCAGCAGCTTGACTGGTCCTAGCGACGGGGCGAGGGCCGGGGAGCTGTTTTTT. Translation: CASSLTGPSDGARAGELFF. Using reference TRBV5-6 and TRBJ2-2 for the parts outside the CDR3, the full variable domain is DAGVTQSPTHLIKTRGQQVTLRCSPKSGHDTVSWYQQALGQGPQFIFQYYEEEERQRGNFPDRFSGHQFPNYSSELNVNALLLGDSALYLCASSLTGPSDGARAGELFFGEGSRLTVL.

With regard to this clone: A junction boundary mismatches the germline segment, possibly from a read error. The genes are TRBV11-3 and TRBJ2-2; maybe TRBD2 (5 bases). The CDR3 covers 15 residues. Germline loops: CDR1 SGHNT, CDR2 YENEEA. The chain's CDR3 is CASSLVRISHRGAVF. The CDR3 DNA reads TGTGCCAGCAGCTTAGTGCGGATTTCACACCGGGGAGCTGTTTTT.